Presented here are 32 T cell receptor beta chains from one specimen sequenced in a study of PD-1 blockade in classical Hodgkin lymphoma. Every patient relapsed after autologous stem cell transplantation, and brentuximab vedotin exposure varied. It was by magnetic negative selection that CD4+ T cells were purified from thawed PBMCs. Produced via immunoSEQ multiplex PCR; TCRdb's table is partial and in-frame only. The sample lists 10,000 to 15,000 clones; roughly nine tenths were seen once. Specimen: CD4+ T cells from blood, collected at baseline. These receptors were obtained from a human donor with classical Hodgkin lymphoma.

This clone is a singleton in its sample. The chain couples TRBV29-1 to TRBJ2-7, with a possible D match to TRBD1 (6 bases). The V gene's germline CDR1 is SQVTM and CDR2 ANQGSEA. This CDR3 contains 15 residues. With 5 bases removed from V and 6 bases from J, the gap between germline ends came to 23 bases. CDR3 sequence (DNA): TGCAGCGTTTCGGGTCCCGGGACATCCTGGAGCGAGCAGTACTTC. This sequence encodes CSVSGPGTSWSEQYF.

The chain carries TRBV19 and TRBJ1-3; D remains ambiguous. This CDR3 contains 12 residues. CDR1 is LNHDA and CDR2 is SQIVND in the germline V gene (reference sequence). Deletions cut 6 bases from V and 4 bases from J, with 7 bases between. This CDR3 reads CASRVGGNTIYF. The CDR3 DNA follows: TGTGCCAGTAGAGTTGGAGGAAACACCATATATTTT.

In its sample, this clone was seen a few times. J is TRBJ2-2 and V is TRBV7-9; D may correspond to TRBD1 or TRBD2 (5 bases each). Trimming removed 0 bases at V and 4 bases at J, with 15 bases between. CDR1 and CDR2 (germline): SEHNR, FQNEAQ (reference sequence). The CDR3 totals 17 residues. CDR3 amino acids: CASSLAQLTGRTGELFF. In nucleotides, the CDR3 is TGTGCCAGCAGCTTAGCCCAGCTCACGGGGCGCACCGGGGAGCTGTTTTTT. Using reference TRBV7-9 and TRBJ2-2 for the parts outside the CDR3, the full variable domain is DTGVSQNPRHKITKRGQNVTFRCDPISEHNRLYWYRQTLGQGPEFLTYFQNEAQLEKSRLLSDRFSAERPKGSFSTLEIQRTEQGDSAMYLCASSLAQLTGRTGELFFGEGSRLTVL.

This chain joins TRBV6-5 and TRBJ1-3; D might be TRBD1 (5 bases). This CDR3 contains 15 residues. Germline CDR1 MNHEY, CDR2 SVGAGI. V gave up 6 bases and J gave up 3 bases, with 15 bases separating them. DNA for the CDR3: TGTGCCAGCAGCCTCAACAGGCAACTTGGAAACACCATATATTTT. Protein: CASSLNRQLGNTIYF.

The chain combines TRBV29-1 with TRBJ1-2; D is ambiguous. Trimming shortened V by 6 bases and J by 7 bases, and 21 bases separated the two germline ends. Germline CDR1 SQVTM, CDR2 ANQGSEA. The CDR3 runs 14 residues. The CDR3 DNA reads TGCAGCGTCCTAAGCTATGGGATGGGAGGTGGCTACACCTTC. Encoded protein: CSVLSYGMGGGYTF.

The V gene is TRBV28, the J gene TRBJ1-4; D is ambiguous. The germline CDR1 and CDR2 sequences are MDHEN and SYDVKM. The V gene lost 10 bases and the J gene lost 8 bases, with 17 bases spanning the gap. The CDR3 contains 13 residues. The CDR3 DNA reads as TGTGCCACCCTGGATCGGATGGGGGAAAAACTGTTTTTT. Its protein is CATLDRMGEKLFF.

V usage is TRBV15 and J usage is TRBJ2-7; D is uncertain. Germline V lookup: CDR1 LNHNV, CDR2 YYDKDF (reference sequence). The CDR3 totals 12 residues. The V and J ends lost 0 bases and 5 bases respectively, with 5 bases between them. The CDR3 sequence: CATSRDWDEQYF. The CDR3 DNA reads TGTGCCACCAGCAGAGATTGGGACGAGCAGTACTTC.

The chain links TRBV11-2 to TRBJ2-3; 7 nucleotides line up with TRBD2. V lost 2 bases, J lost 4 bases, and 12 bases stayed unmatched. Germline V gene lookup returns CDR1 SGHAT and CDR2 FQNNGV. The CDR3 length is 17 residues. Here the CDR3 reads CASSLTPGGRGADTQYF. The CDR3 bases are TGTGCCAGCAGCTTAACCCCGGGCGGGAGAGGCGCAGATACGCAGTATTTT.

The chain links TRBV5-1 to TRBJ2-7; 8 bases fit TRBD2. The CDR3 extends over 14 amino acids. Germline-derived CDR1 and CDR2 are SGHRS and YFSETQ. Trimming at V came to 4 bases and at J to 0 bases, leaving 3 bases not matched to a gene. This chain's CDR3 is CASSPSGSSYEQYF. CDR3 in DNA: TGCGCCAGCAGCCCCAGCGGGAGCTCCTACGAGCAGTACTTC.

This chain links TRBV13 with TRBJ2-5, with D unclear. The closer fit of TRBJ2-7 to the DNA end suggests the J call may be wrong. Germline values: CDR1 PRHDT, CDR2 FYEKMQ (reference sequence). The CDR3 sequence is 13 residues long. For the CDR3, the DNA is TGTGCCAGCAGCTTAGCATGGGGAACCGAGCAGTACTTC. Translation: CASSLAWGTEQYF.

The V gene is TRBV6-6, the J gene TRBJ1-2; D may be TRBD1 (6 bases). V shed 5 bases and J shed 6 bases, with 16 bases lying between them. The CDR3 sequence is 14 residues long. Germline V gives CDR1 MNHNY, CDR2 SVGAGI (reference sequence). The DNA for the CDR3 is TGTGCCAGCAGTGCACAGACAGGTCTGGATGGCTACACCTTC. Translated: CASSAQTGLDGYTF.

This chain connects TRBV28 to TRBJ2-1; 9 bases align to TRBD2. Per germline, CDR1 MDHEN and CDR2 SYDVKM. Trimming cost V 0 bases and J 6 bases; bases outside gene matches: 3. CDR3 length: 15 amino acids. The CDR3 sequence: CASSLWRGGRNEQFF. CDR3 in DNA: TGTGCCAGCAGTTTATGGCGGGGGGGACGCAATGAGCAGTTCTTC.

The chain combines TRBV4-1 with TRBJ2-3; the match to TRBD2 covers 8 bases. The CDR3 contains 17 residues. The germline V gene has CDR1 MGHRA and CDR2 YSYEKL. Germline trimming cut 2 bases from V and 9 bases from J; bases unmatched to any gene: 16. This CDR3 is CASSQLQRGGRSTTQYF. CDR3 in DNA: TGCGCCAGCAGCCAATTACAACGGGGGGGCCGGAGTACGACGCAGTATTTT.

The chain joins TRBV4-1 to TRBJ1-2, with D possibly matching TRBD1 (5 bases). V was pared by 4 bases and J by 4 bases, with 16 bases between. CDR3 size: 15 residues. The germline V gene has CDR1 MGHRA and CDR2 YSYEKL. CDR3 nucleotide sequence: TGCGCCAGCAGCCTCGTGATAGAGGGGAGCTATGGCTACACCTTC. Encoded protein: CASSLVIEGSYGYTF.

This clone has more than one count but fewer than ten. The CDR3 here is CASSQVSNTIYF. CDR3 nucleotide sequence: TGTGCCAGCAGCCAAGTATCGAACACCATATATTTT. The V and J genes are TRBV14 and TRBJ1-3; D is undetermined. CDR3 size: 12 residues. V was trimmed by 1 base and J by 7 bases, leaving 5 bases between them. CDR1 is SGHDN and CDR2 is FVKESK in the germline V gene.

The rearrangement links TRBV29-1 to TRBJ1-2; the D gene is possibly TRBD1 (6 bases). V lost 4 bases to trimming and J lost 2 bases, with 11 bases between them. Germline-derived CDR1 and CDR2 are SQVTM and ANQGSEA. This CDR3 is 13 amino acids long. In nucleotides, the CDR3 is TGCAGCGTTGCCCTTACAGGGAACTATGGCTACACCTTC. It codes for CSVALTGNYGYTF.

The chain combines TRBV9 with TRBJ2-5, with D perhaps TRBD1 (6 bases). The CDR3 is 17 amino acids. V was pared by 0 bases and J by 3 bases, with 18 bases between. Germline V gives CDR1 SGDLS, CDR2 YYNGEE. CDR3 protein: CASSVAGGSVGEETQYF. CDR3 DNA: TGTGCCAGCAGCGTAGCTGGGGGCTCAGTGGGTGAAGAGACCCAGTACTTC.

This chain uses TRBV18 with TRBJ2-1, with a possible D match to TRBD1 (6 bases). The CDR3 runs to 15 residues. V lost 3 bases and J 7 bases, leaving 16 bases between the germline ends. Germline V gene data show CDR1 as KGHSH and CDR2 as LQKENI. The CDR3 DNA is TGTGCCAGCTCACCGGCAGGGGCGAGTAGGAATGAGCAGTTCTTC. The encoded protein is CASSPAGASRNEQFF.

The rearrangement links TRBV7-9 to TRBJ2-1, with TRBD1 as a possible D gene (5 bases). Germline V gene data show CDR1 as SEHNR and CDR2 as FQNEAQ (reference sequence). The CDR3 is 14 amino acids. V was pared by 1 base and J by 5 bases, with 9 bases between. The CDR3 reads CASSLDYRNNEQFF. As DNA, the CDR3 is TGTGCCAGCAGCTTAGATTACAGGAACAATGAGCAGTTCTTC.

The chain recombines TRBV19 with TRBJ2-3, with TRBD2 identical over 12 bases. The length of the CDR3 is 14 residues. Germline loops: CDR1 LNHDA, CDR2 SQIVND (reference sequence). Trimming at V came to 3 bases and at J to 5 bases, leaving 0 bases not matched to a gene. DNA for the CDR3: TGTGCCAGTAGTATGACTAGCGGGAGAGATACGCAGTATTTT. Encoded protein: CASSMTSGRDTQYF.

The chain is built from TRBV11-2 and TRBJ2-5; TRBD2 is a possible D gene (6 bases). Trimming removed 8 bases at V and 1 base at J, with 11 bases between. Germline V gene sequence: CDR1 SGHAT, CDR2 FQNNGV. This CDR3 is built from 13 residues. For the CDR3, the DNA is TGTGCCAGCGCACTAGCTTTCCAAGAGACCCAGTACTTC. Amino acids: CASALAFQETQYF.

J is TRBJ2-7 and V is TRBV7-9; D is ambiguous. This CDR3 is built from 12 residues. CDR1 SEHNR and CDR2 FQNEAQ come from the germline V gene (reference sequence). The germline V and J ends were trimmed by 5 bases and 6 bases, with 11 bases remaining between them. In nucleotides, the CDR3 is TGTGCCAGCAGCCCCCCCGGAATCGAGCAGTACTTC. Its translation: CASSPPGIEQYF. Based on the CDR3 plus reference TRBV7-9 and TRBJ2-7, the full variable domain is DTGVSQNPRHKITKRGQNVTFRCDPISEHNRLYWYRQTLGQGPEFLTYFQNEAQLEKSRLLSDRFSAERPKGSFSTLEIQRTEQGDSAMYLCASSPPGIEQYFGPGTRLTVT.

The chain joins TRBV18 to TRBJ1-6; 9 nucleotides align to TRBD1. Germline trimming cut 6 bases from V and 3 bases from J; bases unmatched to any gene: 6. The CDR3 loop spans 16 amino acids. Germline CDR1 reads KGHSH; CDR2 reads LQKENI. The CDR3 nucleotides read TGTGCCAGCTCCCCGACGGGACAGGGCTATAATTCACCCCTCCACTTT. Protein: CASSPTGQGYNSPLHF.

The rearrangement links TRBV28 to TRBJ2-7; 8 nucleotides align to TRBD2. The CDR3 runs 13 residues. Germline V gene sequence: CDR1 MDHEN, CDR2 SYDVKM. Germline trimming cut 7 bases from V and 2 bases from J; bases unmatched to any gene: 4. Here the CDR3 DNA reads TGTGCCAGCACTCGGACTAGCCCCTACGAGCAGTACTTC. This sequence encodes CASTRTSPYEQYF.

J is TRBJ2-1 and V is TRBV6-4, with TRBD2 as a possible D gene (6 bases). The CDR3 has 13 residues. With 4 bases removed from V and 7 bases from J, the gap between germline ends came to 11 bases. The germline CDR1 and CDR2 sequences are MRHNA and SNTAGT. CDR3 coding DNA: TGTGCCAGCAGTGCGACTAGTTTTAATGAGCAGTTCTTC. Its translation: CASSATSFNEQFF.

J is TRBJ2-7 and V is TRBV4-1, with D maybe TRBD1 (6 bases). Germline V lookup: CDR1 MGHRA, CDR2 YSYEKL. The V and J ends lost 4 bases and 2 bases respectively, with 21 bases between them. This CDR3 contains 17 residues. The CDR3 loop reads CASSPYLKQGGTYEQYF. The CDR3 DNA reads TGCGCCAGCAGCCCGTACCTTAAGCAAGGGGGTACCTACGAGCAGTACTTC.

The chain links TRBV7-5 to TRBJ2-1; TRBD2, the table's D call, was not compared with the DNA. TRBV7-5 is labeled a pseudogene. CDR3 length equals 16 residues. The CDR3 region is CVRSLAGGRPYNEQFF. For the CDR3, the DNA is TGTGTCAGAAGCTTAGCAGGCGGTAGACCCTACAATGAGCAGTTCTTC.

The chain couples TRBV19 to TRBJ1-1; D is uncertain. Trimming removed 4 bases at V and 2 bases at J, with 11 bases between. The germline V gene encodes CDR1 LNHDA and CDR2 SQIVND (reference sequence). The CDR3 runs 14 residues. CDR3 coding DNA: TGTGCCAGTAGTACGACGGTCCGCAACACTGAAGCTTTCTTT. Protein sequence: CASSTTVRNTEAFF.

The rearrangement links TRBV9 to TRBJ2-3, with 9 nucleotides matching TRBD2. This CDR3 spans 14 amino acids. From germline, CDR1 is SGDLS and CDR2 YYNGEE. V was clipped by 4 bases and J by 6 bases; unmatched bases: 6. The CDR3 is CASSNSGRWDTQYF. The CDR3 nucleotides are TGTGCCAGCAGCAATAGCGGGAGATGGGATACGCAGTATTTT.

CDR3 DNA sequence: TGTGCCAGCAGCTTATGGCCCCTAGGAGACATTCAGTACTTC. Translation: CASSLWPLGDIQYF. This chain links TRBV7-2 with TRBJ2-4, with D unresolved. CDR1 and CDR2 (germline): SGHTA, FQGNSA. V dropped 2 bases and J dropped 8 bases, with 13 bases sitting between them. This CDR3 is built from 14 residues.

The chain joins TRBV6-5 to TRBJ1-4; weak D call: TRBD1 (6 bases). The CDR3 is 16 amino acids. Trimming left V 4 bases short and J 8 bases short, with 20 bases between. CDR1 is MNHEY and CDR2 is SVGAGI in the germline V gene. CDR3 in DNA: TGTGCCAGCAGTTCTACCCTAGGGGGGGACTACGAAAAACTGTTTTTT. It yields the protein CASSSTLGGDYEKLFF.

This chain links TRBV19 with TRBJ2-1; 9 nucleotides agree with TRBD1. Looked up from germline, CDR1 is LNHDA and CDR2 is SQIVND (reference sequence). The length of the CDR3 is 16 residues. Trimming removed 2 bases from V and 7 bases from J; junction bases left unmatched: 9. The CDR3 sequence: CASSIQDRGFWNEQFF. CDR3 in DNA: TGTGCCAGTAGTATACAGGACAGGGGTTTTTGGAATGAGCAGTTCTTC.